Listed below are T cell receptor beta chains from one sample, sequenced in a study of T cell responses to AZD1222 COVID-19 vaccine. The protocol was immunoSEQ multiplex PCR, while the TCRdb copy is restricted to in-frame clones and leaves out a portion. Of about 150,000 clones in the sample, 93% were seen once. This material consisted of peripheral blood, taken on day 0 of AZD1222 vaccination. The receptors originated from an adult in good health. Each CDR3 is given with its conserved first and last residue. A D gene is named only where the DNA matches it firmly. Clone size appears in some rows only: once, few, many, or a class for an expanded clone.

d_call,clone_size,j_call,v_call,cdr3_aa,cdr3_nt
TRBD2,-,TRBJ2-3,TRBV7-9,CASSRPRTSGGTDTQYF,TGTGCCAGCAGCCGACCTAGAACTAGCGGGGGCACAGATACGCAGTATTTT
TRBD1,-,TRBJ1-5,TRBV25-1,CASSEPGQGNQPQHF,TGTGCCAGCAGTGAACCGGGACAGGGTAATCAGCCCCAGCATTTT
-,-,TRBJ1-6,TRBV7-8,CASSSSDSRNNSPLHF,TGTGCCAGCAGCTCCAGCGACAGCCGAAATAATTCACCCCTCCACTTT
TRBD1,-,TRBJ2-7,TRBV5-1,CASSSTGVVEQYF,TGCGCCAGCAGCTCGACAGGGGTTGTCGAGCAGTACTTC
TRBD1,-,TRBJ1-4,TRBV18,CASSLLRGQNNEKLFF,TGTGCCAGCTCACTACTAAGGGGACAGAACAATGAAAAACTGTTTTTT
TRBD2,-,TRBJ2-5,TRBV10-2,CASRVLAGLQETQYF,TGCGCCAGCAGGGTACTAGCGGGACTTCAAGAGACCCAGTACTTC
-,-,TRBJ2-5,TRBV5-1,CASSLEAYNQETQYF,TGCGCCAGCAGCTTGGAGGCCTACAACCAAGAGACCCAGTACTTC
TRBD2,-,TRBJ2-3,TRBV3-1/TRBV3-2,CASSRAGGPDTQYF,TGTGCCAGCAGCCGAGCGGGAGGGCCGGATACGCAGTATTTT
TRBD1,-,TRBJ2-7,TRBV6-5,CASTEPDRSYEQYF,TGTGCCAGCACCGAACCGGACAGGTCCTACGAGCAGTACTTC
-,-,TRBJ2-7,TRBV9,CASSPGGLGEQYF,TGTGCCAGCAGCCCCGGGGGGCTTGGCGAGCAGTACTTC
-,-,TRBJ2-3,TRBV24-1,CATSGGPDTQYF,TGTGCCACCAGTGGTGGGCCAGATACGCAGTATTTT
TRBD2,-,TRBJ2-1,TRBV5-1,CASSLAGSGRGEQFF,TGCGCCAGCAGCTTGGCCGGGAGCGGGAGGGGTGAGCAGTTCTTC
-,-,TRBJ1-5,TRBV19,CASSITASGSSNQPQHF,TGTGCCAGTAGTATCACAGCCTCAGGGAGTAGCAATCAGCCCCAGCATTTT
-,-,TRBJ2-5,TRBV18,CASSPWAGGEETQYF,TGTGCCAGCTCACCATGGGCCGGCGGAGAAGAGACCCAGTACTTC
-,once,TRBJ2-3,TRBV29-1,CSVEDSYTDTQYF,TGCAGCGTTGAAGACAGCTACACAGATACGCAGTATTTT
-,-,TRBJ1-2,TRBV29-1,CSTKGGAGANYGYTF,TGCAGCACAAAAGGGGGGGCCGGAGCTAACTATGGCTACACCTTC
-,-,TRBJ2-2,TRBV29-1,CSVVGGHTGELFF,TGCAGCGTTGTCGGGGGGCACACCGGGGAGCTGTTTTTT
-,once,TRBJ2-2,TRBV19,CASTRVTGELFF,TGTGCCAGTACTCGGGTCACCGGGGAGCTGTTTTTT
-,-,TRBJ1-1,TRBV7-8,CASSLEVQGTEAFF,TGTGCCAGCAGCTTAGAGGTCCAGGGAACTGAAGCTTTCTTT
-,-,TRBJ2-2,TRBV19,CASSILGAPTGELFF,TGTGCCAGTAGTATCTTGGGAGCTCCCACCGGGGAGCTGTTTTTT
-,-,TRBJ1-1,TRBV7-9,CASTDRTGMMNTEAFF,TGTGCCAGCACAGACAGGACGGGAATGATGAACACTGAAGCTTTCTTT
-,-,TRBJ1-2,TRBV6-5,CASNIFSYGYTF,TGTGCCAGTAACATTTTCAGCTATGGCTACACCTTC
-,-,TRBJ2-1,TRBV2,CASFLTDPSSYNEQFF,TGTGCCAGCTTCCTAACAGACCCCAGCTCCTACAATGAGCAGTTCTTC
-,-,TRBJ1-1,TRBV19,CASTRGGLEYNEAFF,TGTGCCAGTACGAGGGGTGGGTTGGAGTATAATGAAGCTTTCTTT
-,-,TRBJ2-1,TRBV29-1,CSVDGIGGFNEQFF,TGCAGCGTTGATGGTATCGGGGGCTTTAATGAGCAGTTCTTC
-,once,TRBJ2-7,TRBV30,CAWRQDSYEQYF,TGTGCCTGGAGACAGGACTCCTACGAGCAGTACTTC
TRBD1,-,TRBJ1-1,TRBV6-5,CASSSRQGKAFF,TGTGCCAGCAGTTCAAGACAGGGAAAAGCTTTCTTT
-,-,TRBJ1-1,TRBV19,CASSIVGAANEAFF,TGTGCCAGTAGTATAGTAGGGGCAGCAAATGAAGCTTTCTTT
-,-,TRBJ2-1,TRBV12-3/TRBV12-4,CASSLDWLNEQFF,TGTGCCAGCAGTTTAGACTGGCTAAATGAGCAGTTCTTC
-,-,TRBJ2-1,TRBV11-1,CASSSGIIYNEQFF,TGTGCCAGCAGCTCAGGGATTATCTACAATGAGCAGTTCTTC
TRBD1,-,TRBJ2-7,TRBV4-1,CASSRARQGDSLEQYF,TGCGCCAGCAGCCGGGCCCGACAGGGAGACAGCCTCGAGCAGTACTTC
TRBD1,-,TRBJ1-4,TRBV5-4,CASSPGDSATNEKLFF,TGTGCCAGCAGCCCGGGGGACAGTGCAACTAATGAAAAACTGTTTTTT
-,-,TRBJ1-2,TRBV2,CASSPQALNYGYTF,TGTGCCAGCAGTCCTCAGGCTTTAAACTATGGCTACACCTTC
-,-,TRBJ1-1,TRBV27,CASSLQGWDTEAFF,TGTGCCAGCAGTTTACAGGGGTGGGACACTGAAGCTTTCTTT
-,-,TRBJ2-7,TRBV5-1,CASSLVGEEYEQYF,TGCGCCAGCAGCTTGGTGGGGGAAGAGTACGAGCAGTACTTC
-,once,TRBJ2-2,TRBV30,CAWSVQGAGELFF,TGTGCCTGGAGTGTACAGGGTGCCGGGGAGCTGTTTTTT
TRBD1,-,TRBJ2-2,TRBV19,CASSPRTGKPNTGELFF,TGTGCCAGTAGTCCCAGGACAGGGAAGCCGAACACCGGGGAGCTGTTTTTT
-,-,TRBJ2-1,TRBV5-8,CASSLDSRGYNEQFF,TGTGCCAGCAGCTTGGATAGCAGGGGCTACAATGAGCAGTTCTTC
-,-,TRBJ1-2,TRBV6-5,CASSPDRLHGYTF,TGTGCCAGCAGTCCGGACAGACTACATGGCTACACCTTC
-,-,TRBJ2-7,TRBV5-1,CASSSDRYSYEQYF,TGCGCCAGCAGCTCAGACAGATACTCCTACGAGCAGTACTTC
TRBD1,-,TRBJ2-5,TRBV11-2,CASSYHRTGRETQYF,TGTGCCAGCAGCTACCATCGGACAGGGAGAGAGACCCAGTACTTC